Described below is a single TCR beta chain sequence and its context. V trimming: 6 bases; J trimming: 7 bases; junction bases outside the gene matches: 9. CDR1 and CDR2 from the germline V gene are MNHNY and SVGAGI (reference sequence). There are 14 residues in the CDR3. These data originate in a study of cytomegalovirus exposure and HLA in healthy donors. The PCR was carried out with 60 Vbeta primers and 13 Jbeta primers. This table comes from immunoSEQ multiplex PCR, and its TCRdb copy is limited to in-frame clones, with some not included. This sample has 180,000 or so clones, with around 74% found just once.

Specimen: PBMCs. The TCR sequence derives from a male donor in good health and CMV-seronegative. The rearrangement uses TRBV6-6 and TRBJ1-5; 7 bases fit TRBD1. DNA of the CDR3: TGTGCCAGCAGCTCCACAGGGGTTGGCCAGCCCCAGCATTTT. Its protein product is CASSSTGVGQPQHF.